This T cell receptor (beta chain) was retrieved from a study of CD8 T cells in Susac syndrome. Random-hexamer reverse transcription was applied to about 0.45 to 1 ug RNA. TCR beta CDR3 was amplified by immunoSEQ multiplex PCR. This amplification extended across 54 Vbeta and 13 Jbeta segments. TCRdb called the immunoSEQ multiplex PCR reads again in MiXCR, with one record for every CDR3 protein. The data show under 200,000 distinct CDR3 sequences, around 92% seen once. The CDR3 has 12 residues. The germline V and J ends were trimmed by 5 bases and 4 bases, with 12 bases remaining between them. The germline gives CDR1 GTSNPN, CDR2 SVGIG (reference sequence). High-throughput TCR beta sequencing covered peripheral CD8+ and CD4+ T cells. The individuals used as controls were healthy donors who had been matched for both age and sex.

This receptor was identified in a human donor in good health. The specimen was CD4+ T cells from PBMCs. The gene calls are TRBV30 and TRBJ2-7; TRBD1 is a possible D gene (6 bases). CDR3 sequence reads: CAWGDNQYEQYF. The CDR3 region has the DNA TGTGCCTGGGGGGACAACCAGTACGAGCAGTACTTC.